This T cell receptor beta chain is from a study of blood T cell repertoires in COVID-19. Study as a whole: T cells, B-cell-depleted T cells, or PBMCs provided the cDNA or gDNA that served as material.

This CDR3 has 14 amino acids. Trimming left V 6 bases short and J 4 bases short, with 15 bases between. Looked up from germline, CDR1 is MNHNY and CDR2 is SVGAGI (reference sequence). The protocol was immunoSEQ multiplex PCR, while the TCRdb copy is restricted to in-frame clones and leaves out a portion. The data contain some 110,000 clones, approximately 80% of them singletons. This sequence originates from an elderly woman with active or convalescent COVID-19. Material for sequencing was peripheral blood. This rearrangement joins TRBV6-6 to TRBJ2-5; TRBD1 is a possible D gene (5 bases). This CDR3 is CASSPGPRGETQYF. The DNA for the CDR3 is TGTGCCAGCAGCCCAGGCCCAAGGGGAGAGACCCAGTACTTC.